The 30 T cell receptor beta chains reported below all come from one sample, sequenced in a study of beta chain features in type 1 diabetes. The isolated RNA, all of it, was reverse transcribed, so expressed TCRB transcripts were what got sequenced. Libraries were prepared by immunoSEQ multiplex PCR; TCRdb keeps only in-frame clonotypes and omits some of them. The data contain about 140,000 clones, roughly 10% of them singletons. The sequenced material came from central memory CD4+ T cells from blood. The source of these receptors is a woman between 35 and 50 years old in good health.

This clone was observed a few times. The gene calls are TRBV19 and TRBJ1-3, with a possible D match to TRBD1 (5 bases). The V gene lost 6 bases and the J gene lost 0 bases, with 12 bases spanning the gap. The CDR3 is 15 amino acids. Germline V gene lookup returns CDR1 LNHDA and CDR2 SQIVND (reference sequence). The CDR3 here is CASRTAATSGNTIYF. For the CDR3, the DNA is TGTGCCAGTAGGACAGCCGCCACCTCTGGAAACACCATATATTTT.

The table lists this clone with many counts. The rearrangement joins TRBV2 to TRBJ2-5; TRBD1 matches 10 bases. The junction had 7 bases not matched to a gene; V was cut back by 8 bases and J by 7 bases. This CDR3 has 13 residues. Looked up from germline, CDR1 is SNHLY and CDR2 is FYNNEI. The CDR3 sequence: CASGQGVRGTQYF. CDR3 nucleotide sequence: TGTGCCAGCGGACAGGGGGTTCGTGGGACCCAGTACTTC.

This clone was detected only a few times. The CDR3 DNA follows: TGTGCCAGCAGTGAAGCGGGGGGAAAGAGAAATGGCTACACCTTC. It encodes CASSEAGGKRNGYTF. The chain recombines TRBV2 with TRBJ1-2; D is possibly TRBD1 (5 bases). The CDR3 extends over 15 amino acids. In germline, CDR1 is SNHLY, CDR2 FYNNEI. Trimming took 0 bases from V and 6 from J, leaving 14 bases between them.

This clone was recorded a few times. The chain carries TRBV11-2 and TRBJ2-1; TRBD2 aligns across 9 bases. J lost 6 bases, V lost 1 base, and 10 bases had no gene match. The CDR3 extends over 17 amino acids. Germline V lookup: CDR1 SGHAT, CDR2 FQNNGV. The CDR3 spells CASSLGRWGTSINEQFF. The CDR3 DNA follows: TGTGCCAGCAGCTTAGGTCGGTGGGGGACTAGCATCAATGAGCAGTTCTTC.

This clone came up many times. The rearrangement uses TRBV25-1 and TRBJ2-1; D is ambiguous. Trimming took off 3 bases at V and 10 bases at J, with 13 bases between the two ends. Germline lookup yields CDR1 MGHDK and CDR2 SYGVNS. This CDR3 spans 13 amino acids. The CDR3 sequence: CASSDFSQEEQFF. The CDR3 region has the DNA TGTGCCAGCAGTGACTTTAGCCAAGAAGAGCAGTTCTTC. Based on the CDR3 plus reference TRBV25-1 and TRBJ2-1, the full variable domain is EADIYQTPRYLVIGTGKKITLECSQTMGHDKMYWYQQDPGMELHLIHYSYGVNSTEKGDLSSESTVSRIRTEHFPLTLESARPSHTSQYLCASSDFSQEEQFFGPGTRLTVL.

This clone turned up a few times. The V gene is TRBV2, the J gene TRBJ1-4; D is perhaps TRBD1 (5 bases). The length of the CDR3 is 16 residues. Trimming cost V 2 bases and J 7 bases, with 17 bases left between them. Germline loops: CDR1 SNHLY, CDR2 FYNNEI. CDR3 region: CASSENTAGRSEKLFF. The CDR3, as DNA: TGTGCCAGCAGTGAAAATACTGCAGGGAGGTCTGAAAAACTGTTTTTT.

The CDR3 coding sequence is TGTGCCAGCAGTTACGGCGGGGGGACCACAGATACGCAGTATTTT. This gives the protein CASSYGGGTTDTQYF. The V gene is TRBV6-6, the J gene TRBJ2-3, with 8 nucleotides matching TRBD2. V was pared by 2 bases and J by 2 bases, with 3 bases of the junction left unmatched. Germline values: CDR1 MNHNY, CDR2 SVGAGI (reference sequence). The CDR3 spans 15 residues.

This chain joins TRBV6-5 and TRBJ1-2; D call uncertain. The CDR3 consists of 13 residues. The germline V gene has CDR1 MNHEY and CDR2 SVGAGI. Deletions cut 2 bases from V and 7 bases from J, with 11 bases between. For the CDR3, the DNA is TGTGCCAGCAGTTACGGCCACGACTCTGGCTACACCTTC. This encodes CASSYGHDSGYTF.

This clone was recorded a few times. The chain has TRBV4-3 and TRBJ2-3; 10 positions agree with TRBD1. CDR3 length equals 15 residues. The V segment lost 4 bases and the J segment 2 bases; nucleotides outside the gene matches: 3. Per the germline V gene, CDR1 is LGHNA and CDR2 is YSLEER. In DNA form, the CDR3 reads TGCGCCAGCAGCCGGGGACAGGGGCTCACAGATACGCAGTATTTT. It translates to CASSRGQGLTDTQYF.

This clone was counted only a few times. The rearrangement uses TRBV5-4 and TRBJ1-2, with D maybe TRBD1 (6 bases). Germline CDR1 SGHNT, CDR2 YYREEE (reference sequence). V shed 3 bases and J shed 4 bases, with 13 bases lying between them. CDR3 length: 14 amino acids. The CDR3 sequence is CASSSSRGTYGYTF. The DNA for the CDR3 is TGTGCCAGCAGCTCATCCAGGGGTACCTATGGCTACACCTTC.

This chain connects TRBV13 to TRBJ2-7, with 8 bases lining up with TRBD1. Germline CDR1 and CDR2: PRHDT and FYEKMQ (reference sequence). The CDR3 is 15 residues long. V lost 5 bases, J lost 3 bases, and 9 bases stayed unmatched. DNA of the CDR3: TGTGCCAGCAGCCCAGTGGGGGACAGGCACTACGAGCAGTACTTC. This gives the protein CASSPVGDRHYEQYF.

Ten or more counts support this clone. The chain links TRBV18 to TRBJ2-5; 9 bases align to TRBD2. V shed 0 bases and J 0 bases; nucleotides not matched to a gene: 8. CDR1 is KGHSH, CDR2 LQKENI, per germline. CDR3 length: 18 residues. This chain's CDR3 is CASSPPWSAGGNQETQYF. CDR3 bases: TGTGCCAGCTCACCACCGTGGTCAGCGGGGGGCAACCAAGAGACCCAGTACTTC. Drawing the rest from reference TRBV18 and TRBJ2-5, the complete variable domain is NAGVMQNPRHLVRRRGQEARLRCSPMKGHSHVYWYRQLPEEGLKFMVYLQKENIIDESGMPKERFSAEFPKEGPSILRIQQVVRGDSAAYFCASSPPWSAGGNQETQYFGPGTRLLVL.

The genes are TRBV5-1 and TRBJ2-7, with D tentatively TRBD1 (5 bases). CDR1 and CDR2 (germline): SGHRS, YFSETQ. This CDR3 has 14 amino acids. V was pared by 0 bases and J by 0 bases, with 7 bases between. The CDR3, as DNA: TGCGCCAGCAGCTTGGTAACAGGCTCCTACGAGCAGTACTTC. It encodes CASSLVTGSYEQYF. The full variable domain, rest sourced from reference TRBV5-1 and TRBJ2-7, is KAGVTQTPRYLIKTRGQQVTLSCSPISGHRSVSWYQQTPGQGLQFLFEYFSETQRNKGNFPGRFSGRQFSNSRSEMNVSTLELGDSALYLCASSLVTGSYEQYFGPGTRLTVT.

This clone came up a few times. This chain links TRBV25-1 with TRBJ1-4; possible D gene TRBD1, 6 bases. Trimming took 6 bases from V and 8 from J, leaving 19 bases between them. Germline V gene sequence: CDR1 MGHDK, CDR2 SYGVNS. The CDR3 extends over 15 amino acids. CDR3 residues: CASRDDRRGSEKLFF. In DNA form, the CDR3 reads TGTGCCAGCAGAGACGACAGGCGAGGGAGCGAAAAACTGTTTTTT.

This clone was seen only a few times. This rearrangement joins TRBV7-2 to TRBJ1-5; 10 positions agree with TRBD1. Germline CDR1 is SGHTA and CDR2 is FQGNSA. With 5 bases clipped from V and 3 bases from J, the junction kept 4 bases outside the gene matches. CDR3 size: 15 residues. The CDR3 reads CASSQGQGNNQPQHF. Written as DNA, the CDR3 is TGTGCCAGCAGCCAGGGACAGGGGAACAATCAGCCCCAGCATTTT.

This clone appeared a few times. The genes are TRBV7-2 and TRBJ2-7; 8 nucleotides align to TRBD2. Germline CDR1 is SGHTA and CDR2 is FQGNSA. The CDR3 totals 13 residues. J was trimmed by 4 bases and V by 4 bases; bases with no gene match: 3. The DNA for the CDR3 is TGTGCCAGCAGCTCCCCGGGGGGGTACGAGCAGTACTTC. Its translation: CASSSPGGYEQYF.

This chain connects TRBV7-6 to TRBJ1-1; a weak D match, TRBD1 (6 bases). The CDR3 spans 12 residues. Germline V lookup: CDR1 SGHVS, CDR2 FNYEAQ. Trimming took off 4 bases at V and 7 bases at J, with 10 bases between the two ends. The CDR3 loop reads CASSSLDSEAFF. In nucleotides, the CDR3 is TGTGCCAGCAGCTCTTTGGACAGTGAAGCTTTCTTT.

This clone was detected ten times or more. The J gene is TRBJ2-7, the V gene TRBV4-3; TRBD2 aligns across 8 bases. Trimming at V came to 2 bases and at J to 0 bases, leaving 6 bases not matched to a gene. CDR1 and CDR2 (germline): LGHNA, YSLEER. CDR3 length equals 16 residues. The CDR3 is CASSQTGTSGSYEQYF. DNA of the CDR3: TGCGCCAGCAGCCAAACCGGGACTAGTGGCTCCTACGAGCAGTACTTC.

This clone was picked up a small number of times. CDR3 sequence: CASYGAGTAQYF. CDR3 DNA: TGTGCCAGCTACGGGGCGGGGACGGCCCAGTACTTC. The chain recombines TRBV6-6 with TRBJ2-5; perhaps TRBD2 as D (6 bases). Trimming shortened V by 8 bases and J by 9 bases, and 16 bases separated the two germline ends. The CDR3 extends over 12 amino acids. Germline-derived CDR1 and CDR2 are MNHNY and SVGAGI (reference sequence).

Many counts were recorded for this clone. V usage is TRBV11-1 and J usage is TRBJ1-2; D possibly corresponds to TRBD1 (6 bases). V shed 4 bases and J shed 10 bases, with 16 bases lying between them. Germline assignment: CDR1 SGHAT and CDR2 FQDESV (reference sequence). The CDR3 is 13 residues long. Here the CDR3 DNA reads TGTGCCAGCAGCTACCGGGACATGAGTGACTACACCTTC. This encodes CASSYRDMSDYTF.

The rearrangement uses TRBV7-2 and TRBJ2-7; D is unresolved. Germline CDR1 reads SGHTA; CDR2 reads FQGNSA. Trimming pared 4 bases from V and 4 bases from J, leaving 8 bases between. CDR3 size: 12 residues. Here the CDR3 DNA reads TGTGCCAGCAGCTCCAAGAGGTACGAGCAGTACTTC. Its translation is CASSSKRYEQYF. Using reference TRBV7-2 and TRBJ2-7 for the parts outside the CDR3, the full variable domain is GAGVSQSPSNKVTEKGKDVELRCDPISGHTALYWYRQSLGQGLEFLIYFQGNSAPDKSGLPSDRFSAERTGGSVSTLTIQRTQQEDSAVYLCASSSKRYEQYFGPGTRLTVT.

This clone has at least ten counts. The chain carries TRBV6-1 and TRBJ1-2; 7 bases align to TRBD1. The length of the CDR3 is 15 residues. Germline CDR1 reads MNHNS; CDR2 reads SASEGT. Trimming removed 0 bases from V and 6 bases from J; junction bases left unmatched: 7. CDR3 residues: CASSEARGRGDGYTF. The CDR3 DNA sequence: TGTGCCAGCAGTGAAGCGCGCGGCAGGGGGGATGGCTACACCTTC.

This clone was picked up a small number of times. The chain is built from TRBV18 and TRBJ1-2, with D perhaps matching TRBD1 (6 bases). Trimming took 0 bases from V and 4 from J, leaving 12 bases between them. The germline V gene encodes CDR1 KGHSH and CDR2 LQKENI. The CDR3 covers 15 residues. CDR3 nucleotides: TGTGCCAGCTCACCACCTACAGGGAATTCCTATGGCTACACCTTC. Residues: CASSPPTGNSYGYTF.

Only a few counts were recorded for this clone. The chain employs TRBV9 and TRBJ2-3; 8 bases line up with TRBD2. V was clipped by 8 bases and J by 0 bases; unmatched bases: 11. Germline V gene lookup returns CDR1 SGDLS and CDR2 YYNGEE. The CDR3 covers 16 residues. CDR3 nucleotides: TGTGCCAGTCTACCGGGACTAGACCTTAGCACAGATACGCAGTATTTT. Amino acids: CASLPGLDLSTDTQYF.

In its sample, this clone was seen a few times. This chain connects TRBV19 to TRBJ2-2, with D perhaps TRBD1 (6 bases). The CDR3 consists of 14 residues. Trimming took 5 bases from V and 4 from J, leaving 11 bases between them. The germline CDR1 and CDR2 sequences are LNHDA and SQIVND (reference sequence). CDR3 in DNA: TGTGCCAGTAGTGAGCAGGGGCGCACCGGGGAGCTGTTTTTT. Translated: CASSEQGRTGELFF.

This clone was observed a handful of times. The rearrangement uses TRBV7-6 and TRBJ2-7; 7 positions agree with TRBD2. The CDR3 has 14 amino acids. Looked up from germline, CDR1 is SGHVS and CDR2 is FNYEAQ. After removal of 5 bases from V and 1 base from J, the junction contained 5 bases not matched to a gene. The CDR3 bases are TGTGCCAGCAGCCCTGGGGGGGGGTCCTACGAGCAGTACTTC. Its protein is CASSPGGGSYEQYF.

Many counts were recorded for this clone. The rearrangement joins TRBV9 to TRBJ1-4; D is possibly TRBD1 (6 bases). Germline V gene sequence: CDR1 SGDLS, CDR2 YYNGEE. There are 14 residues in the CDR3. Between the trimmed V and J ends, which lost 5 bases and 8 bases, there was a span of 16 bases. The CDR3 sequence: CASREYREDEKLFF. The CDR3, as DNA: TGTGCCAGCAGAGAGTACAGGGAAGACGAAAAACTGTTTTTT.

This clone was detected a few times. This chain uses TRBV6-1 with TRBJ1-2; tentatively, D is TRBD1 (5 bases). V lost 8 bases and J lost 4, with 14 bases in between. The CDR3 loop spans 13 amino acids. The germline V gene encodes CDR1 MNHNS and CDR2 SASEGT. The CDR3 DNA sequence: TGTGCCAGCGCCAACCAGGGTACCTATGGCTACACCTTC. Protein: CASANQGTYGYTF.

Notes on this clone: Other DNA variants within this sample encode the same CDR3. The chain uses TRBV4-1 and TRBJ2-3; 8 positions agree with TRBD2. The germline V gene encodes CDR1 MGHRA and CDR2 YSYEKL. After removal of 1 base from V and 2 bases from J, the junction contained 5 bases not matched to a gene. This CDR3 is 16 amino acids long. The CDR3: CASSQASGLLTDTQYF. The DNA of the CDR3 is TGCGCCAGCAGCCAAGCTAGCGGGTTGCTCACAGATACGCAGTATTTT.

This clone has just a few counts. This chain's CDR3 is CASSRRGGLETQYF. The CDR3, as DNA: TGTGCCAGCAGCCGACGGGGGGGTCTGGAGACCCAGTACTTC. This chain links TRBV11-2 with TRBJ2-5, with 8 bases lining up with TRBD2. The V and J ends lost 5 bases and 5 bases, in that order; junction bases with no gene match: 7. This CDR3 contains 14 residues. From germline, CDR1 is SGHAT and CDR2 FQNNGV. Together with reference TRBV11-2 and TRBJ2-5, the CDR3 gives the full variable domain: EAGVAQSPRYKIIEKRQSVAFWCNPISGHATLYWYQQILGQGPKLLIQFQNNGVVDDSQLPKDRFSAERLKGVDSTLKIQPAKLEDSAVYLCASSRRGGLETQYFGPGTRLLVL.